This T cell receptor (beta chain) is from a study of OX40 agonist ivuxolimab in advanced cancers. Study details: Partial responses were achieved by three patients, of whom one had hepatocellular carcinoma and two had cutaneous melanoma.

The CDR3 extends over 16 amino acids. Trimming removed 0 bases at V and 3 bases at J, with 10 bases between. Germline-derived CDR1 and CDR2 are SGHRS and YFSETQ. Generated by immunoSEQ multiplex PCR, the TCRdb table keeps only in-frame clones and is missing some. The sample has 30,000 to 35,000 clones, roughly nine tenths seen once. Autoimmune disease history or systemic immunosuppression led to patients being barred. The V and J genes are TRBV5-1 and TRBJ2-6, with D tentatively TRBD1 (5 bases). The receptor's source is an adult with an advanced solid tumor such as melanoma, head and neck, liver or kidney cancer. Sequences were derived from CD4+ or CD8+ T cells sorted from blood, sampled in a trial of the OX40 agonist ivuxolimab. The CDR3 DNA sequence: TGCGCCAGCAGCTTGGCCCAGGGTATTGGGGCCAACGTCCTGACTTTC. Protein product: CASSLAQGIGANVLTF.